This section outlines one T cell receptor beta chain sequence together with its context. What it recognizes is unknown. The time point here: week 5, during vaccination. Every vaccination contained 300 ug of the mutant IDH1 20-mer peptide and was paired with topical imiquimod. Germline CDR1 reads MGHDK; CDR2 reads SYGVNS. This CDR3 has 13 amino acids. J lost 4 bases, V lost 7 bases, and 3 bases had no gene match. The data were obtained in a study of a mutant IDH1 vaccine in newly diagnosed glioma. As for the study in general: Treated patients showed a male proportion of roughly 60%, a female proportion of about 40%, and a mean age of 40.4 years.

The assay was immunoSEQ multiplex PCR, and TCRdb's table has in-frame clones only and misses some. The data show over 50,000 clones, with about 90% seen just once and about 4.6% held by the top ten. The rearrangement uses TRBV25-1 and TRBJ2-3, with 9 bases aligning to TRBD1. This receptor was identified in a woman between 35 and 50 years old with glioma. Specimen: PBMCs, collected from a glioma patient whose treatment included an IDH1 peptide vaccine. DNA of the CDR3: TGTGCCAGCAAGGGACAGGGATCAGATACGCAGTATTTT. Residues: CASKGQGSDTQYF. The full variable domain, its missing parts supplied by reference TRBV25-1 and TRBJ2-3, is EADIYQTPRYLVIGTGKKITLECSQTMGHDKMYWYQQDPGMELHLIHYSYGVNSTEKGDLSSESTVSRIRTEHFPLTLESARPSHTSQYLCASKGQGSDTQYFGPGTRLTVL.